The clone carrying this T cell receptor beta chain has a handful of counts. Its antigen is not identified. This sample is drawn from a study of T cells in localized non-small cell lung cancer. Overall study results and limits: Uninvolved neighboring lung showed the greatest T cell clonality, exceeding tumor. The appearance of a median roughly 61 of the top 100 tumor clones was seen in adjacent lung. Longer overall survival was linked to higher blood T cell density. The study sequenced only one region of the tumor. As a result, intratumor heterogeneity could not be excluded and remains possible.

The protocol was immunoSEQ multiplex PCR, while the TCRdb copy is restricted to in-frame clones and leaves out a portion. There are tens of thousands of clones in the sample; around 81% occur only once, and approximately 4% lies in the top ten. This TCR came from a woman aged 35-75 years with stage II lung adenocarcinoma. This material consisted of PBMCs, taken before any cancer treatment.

CDR3 bases: TGTGCCAGCAGCCAGTTGACGGCTGAAGCTTTCTTT. Protein: CASSQLTAEAFF. The rearrangement uses TRBV9 and TRBJ1-1; D is ambiguous. Germline-derived CDR1 and CDR2 are SGDLS and YYNGEE. The ends were cut back, 4 bases at V and 6 bases at J, with 10 bases in the middle. There are 12 residues in the CDR3.